Each of the 12 T cell receptor beta chains below was sequenced from the same sample in a study of T cells in Graves' hyperthyroidism and ophthalmopathy. The CDR3 regions of TCR beta were amplified from RNA transcripts. The HTBI set primed first-round TCR CDR3 RT-PCR. MiXCR, applied by TCRdb to the multiplex PCR reads, yields one record per CDR3 protein. The sample includes around 240,000 distinct CDR3 sequences, around 15% seen only once; the top ten take less than 35%. The sequencing input was blood. These receptors all stem from a woman under 30 with Graves' ophthalmopathy.

In this sample, this clonotype turned up many times. The rearrangement joins TRBV7-2 to TRBJ1-2, with D unresolved. Trimming stripped 1 base from V and 8 bases from J, with 11 bases between. The CDR3 loop spans 13 amino acids. Per germline, CDR1 SGHTA and CDR2 FQGNSA. The CDR3 sequence is CASSLVSGLGYTF. CDR3 sequence (DNA): TGTGCCAGCAGCTTAGTATCGGGGTTGGGCTACACCTTC. Full variable domain (missing parts from reference TRBV7-2 and TRBJ1-2): GAGVSQSPSNKVTEKGKDVELRCDPISGHTALYWYRQSLGQGLEFLIYFQGNSAPDKSGLPSDRFSAERTGGSVSTLTIQRTQQEDSAVYLCASSLVSGLGYTFGSGTRLTVV.

This clonotype was found many times. The gene calls are TRBV6-1 and TRBJ2-1; D perhaps matches TRBD2 (5 bases). Trimming removed 7 bases at V and 4 bases at J, with 17 bases between. This CDR3 region has 15 residues. Germline CDR1 MNHNS, CDR2 SASEGT. CDR3 amino acids: CASKVGVGKYNEQFF. The CDR3 nucleotides are TGTGCCAGCAAGGTCGGGGTTGGGAAGTACAATGAGCAGTTCTTC.

This clonotype was found many times. The chain joins TRBV7-6 to TRBJ1-1; D possibly corresponds to TRBD1 (6 bases). CDR1 is SGHVS, CDR2 FNYEAQ, per germline. V was shortened by 5 bases and J by 7 bases, with 14 bases between the two germline ends. CDR3 length equals 13 residues. The CDR3 bases are TGTGCCAGCAGCCCAGGGGTACGGAGTGAAGCTTTCTTT. Amino acids: CASSPGVRSEAFF.

The V call is TRBV7-3, the J call TRBJ2-6; no reliable D call. V gave up 6 bases and J gave up 0 bases, with 6 bases separating them. This CDR3 is built from 14 residues. CDR1 is SGHTA, CDR2 FQGTGA, per germline. In nucleotides, the CDR3 is TGTGCCAGCAGTAGCTACTCTGGGGCCAACGTCCTGACTTTC. Amino acids: CASSSYSGANVLTF.

This clonotype was detected ten times or more. The chain combines TRBV28 with TRBJ2-7; no firm D call. From germline, CDR1 is MDHEN and CDR2 SYDVKM. The CDR3 loop spans 14 amino acids. Trimming cost V 5 bases and J 0 bases, with 11 bases left between them. The CDR3 loop is CASSGVSGSYEQYF. The CDR3 DNA reads TGTGCCAGCAGTGGGGTGTCGGGCTCCTACGAGCAGTACTTC.

This clonotype was observed at least ten times. A much larger clonotype is one base distant, so this may be a read error. The gene calls are TRBV27 and TRBJ2-7, with a tentative D call TRBD1 (6 bases). The germline V gene encodes CDR1 MNHEY and CDR2 SMNVEV (reference sequence). CDR3 length equals 11 residues. Trimming removed 6 bases at V and 6 bases at J, with 9 bases between. CDR3 region: CASRGQSEQYF. The CDR3 nucleotides are TGTGCCAGCAGAGGACAGTCCGAGCAGTACTTC.

This clonotype showed up many times. The chain has TRBV11-2 and TRBJ2-7; either TRBD1 or TRBD2 may supply D (5 bases each). CDR1 and CDR2 from the germline V gene are SGHAT and FQNNGV. This CDR3 comprises 13 residues. Trimming stripped 6 bases from V and 3 bases from J, with 12 bases between. CDR3 residues: CASSRDDGYEQYF. The CDR3 region has the DNA TGTGCCAGCAGTCGGGACGACGGCTACGAGCAGTACTTC.

The sample holds many counts of this clonotype. The chain employs TRBV11-2 and TRBJ2-1; a possible D gene is TRBD1 (6 bases). The germline gives CDR1 SGHAT, CDR2 FQNNGV. The V end was cut by 5 bases, the J end by 11 bases, with 16 bases between. This CDR3 has 13 amino acids. The CDR3 loop is CASSATGGYKQFF. The CDR3 DNA reads as TGTGCCAGCAGCGCGACAGGAGGTTACAAGCAGTTCTTC. Looking up the rest from reference TRBV11-2 and TRBJ2-1 gives the full variable domain: EAGVAQSPRYKIIEKRQSVAFWCNPISGHATLYWYQQILGQGPKLLIQFQNNGVVDDSQLPKDRFSAERLKGVDSTLKIQPAKLEDSAVYLCASSATGGYKQFFGPGTRLTVL.

Of note for this clonotype: A much larger clone differs from this one at a single base, so this may be a read error. V usage is TRBV19 and J usage is TRBJ1-2; the match to TRBD1 covers 7 bases. With 6 bases clipped from V and 7 bases from J, the junction kept 14 bases outside the gene matches. In germline, CDR1 is LNHDA, CDR2 SQIVND (reference sequence). The CDR3 contains 15 residues. The CDR3 DNA reads TGTGCCAGTAGCTACCGCAGGGCAGGGGGATTTGGCTACACCTTC. As protein: CASSYRRAGGFGYTF. Looking up the rest from reference TRBV19 and TRBJ1-2 gives the full variable domain: DGGITQSPKYLFRKEGQNVTLSCEQNLNHDAMYWYRQDPGQGLRLIYYSQIVNDFQKGDIAEGYSVSREKKESFPLTVTSAQKNPTAFYLCASSYRRAGGFGYTFGSGTRLTVV.

This chain links TRBV28 with TRBJ2-7; a weak D match, TRBD1 (6 bases). This CDR3 region has 15 residues. V was shortened by 9 bases and J by 3 bases, with 21 bases between the two germline ends. Germline-derived CDR1 and CDR2 are MDHEN and SYDVKM. The CDR3 protein is CASGHRQARYYEQYF. The CDR3 DNA is TGTGCCAGTGGACATAGACAGGCCCGATACTACGAGCAGTACTTC.

In its sample, this clonotype was seen many times. The chain couples TRBV18 to TRBJ1-4; D gene unclear. The CDR3 is 13 amino acids. V lost 2 bases, J lost 4 bases, and 5 bases lay in between. Per the germline V gene, CDR1 is KGHSH and CDR2 is LQKENI. CDR3 coding DNA: TGTGCCAGCTCACCAAGCCTTAATGAAAAACTGTTTTTT. Translated, it gives CASSPSLNEKLFF.

This clonotype was counted many times. The chain recombines TRBV7-8 with TRBJ1-1, with D possibly being TRBD1 (5 bases). Per germline, CDR1 SGHVS and CDR2 FQNEAQ. The CDR3 length is 15 residues. Trimming removed 5 bases at V and 4 bases at J, with 17 bases between. Here the CDR3 DNA reads TGTGCCAGCAGCCCCTCGGGGGGGGGGGGCACTGAAGCTTTCTTT. Encoded protein: CASSPSGGGGTEAFF.